The present entry profiles one T cell receptor beta chain with its context. This record belongs to a study of blood T cell repertoires in COVID-19. Study-level information: T cells, B-cell-depleted T cells, or PBMCs provided the cDNA or gDNA that served as material.

The CDR3 has 17 amino acids. From germline, CDR1 is KGHSH and CDR2 LQKENI. Trimming at V came to 4 bases and at J to 3 bases, leaving 11 bases not matched to a gene. This table comes from immunoSEQ multiplex PCR, and its TCRdb copy is limited to in-frame clones, with some not included. The sample shows some 300,000 clones, about 91% of them seen only once. The chain links TRBV18 to TRBJ2-3; 9 positions agree with TRBD1. The sequence came from a woman younger than 45 who had recovered from COVID-19. Sequencing was done on a sample of peripheral blood. CDR3 amino acids: CASSLYRPQGATDTQYF. The CDR3 bases are TGTGCCAGCTCACTCTACCGCCCACAGGGGGCGACAGATACGCAGTATTTT.